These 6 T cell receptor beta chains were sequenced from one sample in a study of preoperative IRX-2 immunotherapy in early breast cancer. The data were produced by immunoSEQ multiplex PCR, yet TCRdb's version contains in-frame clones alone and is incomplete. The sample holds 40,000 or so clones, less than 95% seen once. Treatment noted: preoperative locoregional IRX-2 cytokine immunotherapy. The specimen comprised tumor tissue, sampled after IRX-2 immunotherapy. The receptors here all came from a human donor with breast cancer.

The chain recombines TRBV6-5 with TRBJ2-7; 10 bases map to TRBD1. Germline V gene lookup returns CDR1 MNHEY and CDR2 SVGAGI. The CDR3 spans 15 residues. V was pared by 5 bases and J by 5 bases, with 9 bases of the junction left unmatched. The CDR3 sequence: CASSRTGTGDHEQYF. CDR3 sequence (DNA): TGTGCCAGCAGTCGAACCGGGACAGGGGACCACGAGCAGTACTTC.

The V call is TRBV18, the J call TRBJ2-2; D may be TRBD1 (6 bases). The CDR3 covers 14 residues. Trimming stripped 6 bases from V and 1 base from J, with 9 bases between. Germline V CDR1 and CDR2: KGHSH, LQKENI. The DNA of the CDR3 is TGTGCCAGCTCCGCGACAGGGAACACCGGGGAGCTGTTTTTT. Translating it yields CASSATGNTGELFF.

The CDR3 loop reads CASRLTGGAGYTF. The CDR3 DNA sequence: TGTGCCAGCAGACTAACAGGGGGCGCCGGCTACACCTTC. The chain recombines TRBV27 with TRBJ1-2; 9 bases match TRBD1. V gave up 6 bases and J gave up 8 bases; unmatched junction bases: 7. CDR1 and CDR2 from the germline V gene are MNHEY and SMNVEV (reference sequence). This CDR3 has 13 amino acids.

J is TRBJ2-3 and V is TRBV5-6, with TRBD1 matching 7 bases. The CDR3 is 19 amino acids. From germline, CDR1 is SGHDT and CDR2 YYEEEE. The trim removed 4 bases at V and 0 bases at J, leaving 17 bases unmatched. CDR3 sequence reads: CASSPLGTASHSSTDTQYF. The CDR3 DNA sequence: TGTGCCAGCAGCCCATTAGGGACAGCGTCCCATTCTAGCACAGATACGCAGTATTTT.

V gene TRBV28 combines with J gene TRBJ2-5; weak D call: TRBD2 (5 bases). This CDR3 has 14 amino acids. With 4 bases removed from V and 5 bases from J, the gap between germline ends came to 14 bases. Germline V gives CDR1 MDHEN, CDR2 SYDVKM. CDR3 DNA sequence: TGTGCCAGCAGTTCTCAGAGGGCCGGGGAGACCCAGTACTTC. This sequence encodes CASSSQRAGETQYF.

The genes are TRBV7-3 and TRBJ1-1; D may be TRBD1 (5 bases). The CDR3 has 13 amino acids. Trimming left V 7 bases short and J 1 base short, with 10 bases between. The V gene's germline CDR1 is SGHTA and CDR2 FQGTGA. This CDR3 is CASKEGPNTEAFF. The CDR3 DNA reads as TGTGCCAGCAAAGAGGGACCGAACACTGAAGCTTTCTTT.